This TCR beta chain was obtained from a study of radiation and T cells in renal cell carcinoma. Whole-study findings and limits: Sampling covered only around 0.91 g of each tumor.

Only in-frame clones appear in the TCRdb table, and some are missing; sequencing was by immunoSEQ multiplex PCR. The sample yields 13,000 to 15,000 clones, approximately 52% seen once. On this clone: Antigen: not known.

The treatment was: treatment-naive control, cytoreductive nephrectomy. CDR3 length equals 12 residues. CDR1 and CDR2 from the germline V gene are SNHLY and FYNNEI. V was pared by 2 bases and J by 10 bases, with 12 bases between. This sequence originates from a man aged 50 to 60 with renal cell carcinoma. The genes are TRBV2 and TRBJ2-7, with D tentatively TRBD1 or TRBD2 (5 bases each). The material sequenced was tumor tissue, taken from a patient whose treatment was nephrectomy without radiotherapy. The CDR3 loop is CASSETPGRQYF. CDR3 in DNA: TGTGCCAGCAGTGAAACTCCGGGACGCCAGTACTTC.